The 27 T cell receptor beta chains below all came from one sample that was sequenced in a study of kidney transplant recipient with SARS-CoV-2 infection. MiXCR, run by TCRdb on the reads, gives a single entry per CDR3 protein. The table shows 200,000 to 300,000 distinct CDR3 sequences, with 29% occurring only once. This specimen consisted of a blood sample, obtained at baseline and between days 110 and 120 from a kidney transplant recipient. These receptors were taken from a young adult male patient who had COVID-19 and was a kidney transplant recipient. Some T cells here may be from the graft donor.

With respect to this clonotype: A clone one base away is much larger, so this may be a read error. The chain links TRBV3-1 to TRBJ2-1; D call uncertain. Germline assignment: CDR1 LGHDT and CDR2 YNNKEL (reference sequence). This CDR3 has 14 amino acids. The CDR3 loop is CASSPTFSYNEQLF. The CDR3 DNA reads TGTGCCAGCAGCCCCACTTTCTCCTACAATGAGCAGCTCTTC.

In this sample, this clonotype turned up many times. The CDR3, as DNA: TGTGCCAGCAGTTACTTTCAGCCTTACGGAAAGACCTATGGCTACACCTTC. It is translated as CASSYFQPYGKTYGYTF. The chain links TRBV6-9 to TRBJ1-2; D ambiguous. There are 17 residues in the CDR3. The V end was cut by 3 bases, the J end by 4 bases, with 21 bases between. CDR1 MNHGY and CDR2 SVAAGI come from the germline V gene.

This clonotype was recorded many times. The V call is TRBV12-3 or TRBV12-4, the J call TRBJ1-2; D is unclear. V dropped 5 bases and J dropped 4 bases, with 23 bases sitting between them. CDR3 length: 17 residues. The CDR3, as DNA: TGTGCCAGCAGTACATTTTGCAGCTTCCGAAAGACCTATGGCTACACCTTC. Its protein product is CASSTFCSFRKTYGYTF.

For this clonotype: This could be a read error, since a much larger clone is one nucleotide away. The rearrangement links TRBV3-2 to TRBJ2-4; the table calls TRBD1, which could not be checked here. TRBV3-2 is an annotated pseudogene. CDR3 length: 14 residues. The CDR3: CTSGPRGKGNIQYF. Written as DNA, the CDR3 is TGTACCAGCGGCCCCCGGGGAAAGGGAAACATTCAGTACTTC.

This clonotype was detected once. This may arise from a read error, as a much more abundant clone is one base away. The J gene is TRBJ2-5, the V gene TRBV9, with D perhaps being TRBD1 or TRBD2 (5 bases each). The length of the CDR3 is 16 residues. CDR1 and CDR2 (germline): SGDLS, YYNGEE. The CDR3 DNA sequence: TGTGCCAGCAGCGTAGCCCCTTCCCTCAGGCAAGGGACCCGGTACTTC. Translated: CASSVAPSLRQGTRYF.

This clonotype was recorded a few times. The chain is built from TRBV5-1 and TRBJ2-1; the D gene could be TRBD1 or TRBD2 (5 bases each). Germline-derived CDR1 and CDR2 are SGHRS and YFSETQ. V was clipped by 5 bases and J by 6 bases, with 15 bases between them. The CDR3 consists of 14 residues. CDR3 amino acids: CASRIEGPSNEQFF. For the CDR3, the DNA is TGCGCCAGCAGGATCGAGGGACCTAGCAATGAGCAGTTCTTC.

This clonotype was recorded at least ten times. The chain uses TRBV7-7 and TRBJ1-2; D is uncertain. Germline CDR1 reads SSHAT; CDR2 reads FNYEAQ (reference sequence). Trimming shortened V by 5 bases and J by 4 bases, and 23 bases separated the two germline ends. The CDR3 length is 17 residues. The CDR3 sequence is CASSSTPKCRKTYGYTF. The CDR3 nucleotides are TGTGCCAGCAGCAGCACGCCTAAGTGCCGAAAGACCTATGGCTACACCTTC.

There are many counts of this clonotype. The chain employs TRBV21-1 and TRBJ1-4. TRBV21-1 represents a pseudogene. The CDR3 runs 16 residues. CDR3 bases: TGTGCCAGCAGCAATTGGAATCTCGGACTAGATGAAAAACTGTTTTTT. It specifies CASSNWNLGLDEKLFF.

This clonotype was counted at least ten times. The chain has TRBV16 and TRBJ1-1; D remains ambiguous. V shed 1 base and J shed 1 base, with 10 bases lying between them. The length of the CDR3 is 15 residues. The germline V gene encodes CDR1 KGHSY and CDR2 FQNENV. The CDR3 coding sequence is TGTGCCAGCAGCCAATACCTGGGCACGAACACTGAAGCTTTCTTT. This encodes CASSQYLGTNTEAFF.

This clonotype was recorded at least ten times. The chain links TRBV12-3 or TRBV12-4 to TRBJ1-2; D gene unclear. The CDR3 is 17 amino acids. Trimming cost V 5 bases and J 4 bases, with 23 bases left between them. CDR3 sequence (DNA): TGTGCCAGCAGTGGTACAAACAGCTTCCGAAAGACCTATGGCTACACCTTC. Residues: CASSGTNSFRKTYGYTF.

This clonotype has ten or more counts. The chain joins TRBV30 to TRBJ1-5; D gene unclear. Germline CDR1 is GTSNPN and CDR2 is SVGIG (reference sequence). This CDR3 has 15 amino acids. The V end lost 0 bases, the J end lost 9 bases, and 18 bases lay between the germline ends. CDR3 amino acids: CAWSVGDLLATPQHF. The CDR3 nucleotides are TGTGCCTGGAGTGTTGGCGACCTACTCGCTACGCCCCAGCATTTT. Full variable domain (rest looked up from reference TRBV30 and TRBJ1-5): SQTIHQWPATLVQPVGSPLSLECTVEGTSNPNLYWYRQAAGRGLQLLFYSVGIGQISSEVPQNLSASRPQDRQFILSSKKLLLSDSGFYLCAWSVGDLLATPQHFGDGTRLSIL.

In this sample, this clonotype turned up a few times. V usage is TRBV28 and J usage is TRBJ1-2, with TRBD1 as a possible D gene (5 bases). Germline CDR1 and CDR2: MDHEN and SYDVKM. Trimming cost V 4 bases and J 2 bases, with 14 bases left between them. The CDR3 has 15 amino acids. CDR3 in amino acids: CASSSRSRDNYGYTF. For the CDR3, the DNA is TGTGCCAGCAGTTCCCGATCCAGGGACAACTATGGCTACACCTTC.

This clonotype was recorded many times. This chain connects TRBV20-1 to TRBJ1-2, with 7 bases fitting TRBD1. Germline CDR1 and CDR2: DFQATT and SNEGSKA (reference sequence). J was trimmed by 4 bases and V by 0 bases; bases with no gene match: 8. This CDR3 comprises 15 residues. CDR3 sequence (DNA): TGCAGTGCTAGAGACCGGACAGGTGATGGCTATGGCTACACCTTC. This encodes CSARDRTGDGYGYTF.

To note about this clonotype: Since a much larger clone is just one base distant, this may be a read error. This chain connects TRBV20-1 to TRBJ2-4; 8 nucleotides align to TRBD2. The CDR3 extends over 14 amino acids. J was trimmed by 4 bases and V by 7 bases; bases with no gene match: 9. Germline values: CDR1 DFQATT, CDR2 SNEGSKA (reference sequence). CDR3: CSGSPAGEKNIQYF. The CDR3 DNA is TGCAGTGGTTCACCAGCGGGGGAAAAAAACATTCAGTACTTC.

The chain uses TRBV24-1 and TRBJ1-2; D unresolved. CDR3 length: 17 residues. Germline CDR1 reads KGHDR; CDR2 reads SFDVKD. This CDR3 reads CVTSWLASTRKTYGYTF. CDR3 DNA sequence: TGTGTTACCAGTTGGTTGGCTAGTACCAGAAAGACCTATGGCTACACCTTC.

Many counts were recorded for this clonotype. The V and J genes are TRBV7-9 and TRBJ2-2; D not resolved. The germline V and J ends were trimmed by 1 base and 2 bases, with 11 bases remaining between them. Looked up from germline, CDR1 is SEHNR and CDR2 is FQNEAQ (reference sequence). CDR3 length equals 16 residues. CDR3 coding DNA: TGTGCCAGCAGCTTAGGCACTCCACTAAACACCGGGGAGCTGTTTTTT. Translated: CASSLGTPLNTGELFF.

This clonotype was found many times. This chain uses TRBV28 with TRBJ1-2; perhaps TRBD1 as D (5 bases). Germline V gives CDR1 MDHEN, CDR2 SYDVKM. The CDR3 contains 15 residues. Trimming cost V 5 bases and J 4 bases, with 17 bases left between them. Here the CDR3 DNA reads TGTGCCAGCAGTCTCACGTCCGGGGGTAGCTATGGCTACACCTTC. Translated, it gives CASSLTSGGSYGYTF.

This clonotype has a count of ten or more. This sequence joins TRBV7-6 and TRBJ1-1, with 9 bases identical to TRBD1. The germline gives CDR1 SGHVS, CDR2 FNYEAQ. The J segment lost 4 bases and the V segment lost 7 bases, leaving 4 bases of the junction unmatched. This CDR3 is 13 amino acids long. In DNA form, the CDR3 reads TGTGCCAGCATGGGACAGGGTAGCACTGAAGCTTTCTTT. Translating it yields CASMGQGSTEAFF.

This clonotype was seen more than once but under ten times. In nucleotides, the CDR3 is TGTGCCAGCAGTGAAGCCGGGGGGCGCTGGGAAAAACTGTTTTTT. Amino acids: CASSEAGGRWEKLFF. The genes are TRBV6-1 and TRBJ1-4; weak D call: TRBD1 (6 bases). The CDR3 is 15 residues long. CDR1 and CDR2 (germline): MNHNS, SASEGT. Trimming removed 0 bases from V and 8 bases from J, with 13 bases in between.

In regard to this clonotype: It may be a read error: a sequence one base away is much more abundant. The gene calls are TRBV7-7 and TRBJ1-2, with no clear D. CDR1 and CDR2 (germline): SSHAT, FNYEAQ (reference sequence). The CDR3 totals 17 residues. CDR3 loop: CAGSVHGKCRKTYGYTF. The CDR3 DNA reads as TGTGCCGGCAGCGTTCATGGTAAGTGCCGAAAGACCTATGGCTACACCTTC.

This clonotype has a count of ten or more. The CDR3: CASSFTGFDQPQHF. The DNA for the CDR3 is TGTGCCAGCAGCTTCACAGGTTTCGATCAGCCCCAGCATTTT. This chain uses TRBV12-3 or TRBV12-4 with TRBJ1-5, with D maybe TRBD1 (5 bases). Trimming cost V 6 bases and J 5 bases, with 14 bases left between them. The CDR3 runs 14 residues.

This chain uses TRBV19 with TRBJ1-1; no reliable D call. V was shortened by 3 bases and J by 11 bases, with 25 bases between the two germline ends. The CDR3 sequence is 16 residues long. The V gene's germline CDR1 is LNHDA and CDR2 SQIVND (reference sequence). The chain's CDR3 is CASSISPTGVKGDAFF. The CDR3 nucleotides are TGTGCCAGTAGTATTTCCCCCACGGGCGTCAAGGGCGACGCTTTCTTT.

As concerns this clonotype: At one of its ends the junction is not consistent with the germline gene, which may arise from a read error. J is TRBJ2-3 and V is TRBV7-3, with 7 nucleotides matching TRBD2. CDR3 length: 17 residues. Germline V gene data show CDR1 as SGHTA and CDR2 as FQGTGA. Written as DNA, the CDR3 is TGTGCCGGCAGCGCAAAGCGGGATCCCTCCGGGACAGATACGCAGTATTTT. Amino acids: CAGSAKRDPSGTDTQYF.

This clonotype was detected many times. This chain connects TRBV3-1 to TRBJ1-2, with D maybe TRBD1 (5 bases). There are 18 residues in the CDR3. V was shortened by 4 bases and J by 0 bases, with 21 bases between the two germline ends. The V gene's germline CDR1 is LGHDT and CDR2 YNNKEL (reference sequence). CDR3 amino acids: CASSPRDLTSKANYGYTF. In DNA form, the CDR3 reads TGTGCCAGCAGCCCTAGGGACTTAACTTCCAAAGCTAACTATGGCTACACCTTC.

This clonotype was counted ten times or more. The CDR3 region has the DNA TGTGCCAGCAGCATAGGTGATAAGGCTGGAAAGACCTATGGCTACACCTTC. This sequence encodes CASSIGDKAGKTYGYTF. The chain recombines TRBV11-1 with TRBJ1-2; unclear D gene. Trimming removed 5 bases from V and 4 bases from J, with 23 bases in between. The germline CDR1 and CDR2 sequences are SGHAT and FQDESV (reference sequence). This CDR3 is built from 17 residues.

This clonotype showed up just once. The CDR3: CASSYVAGGLNTGELFF. The CDR3, as DNA: TGTGCCAGCAGTTACGTAGCGGGAGGATTAAACACCGGGGAGCTGTTTTTT. The chain recombines TRBV6-2 or TRBV6-3 with TRBJ2-2, with 10 bases lining up with TRBD2. This CDR3 has 17 amino acids. CDR1 and CDR2 from the germline V gene are MNHEY and SVGEGT. Germline trimming cut 2 bases from V and 2 bases from J; bases unmatched to any gene: 5.

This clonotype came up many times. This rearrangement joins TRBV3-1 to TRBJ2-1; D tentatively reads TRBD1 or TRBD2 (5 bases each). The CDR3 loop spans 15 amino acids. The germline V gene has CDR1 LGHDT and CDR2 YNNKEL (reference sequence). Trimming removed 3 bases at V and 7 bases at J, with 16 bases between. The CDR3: CASSHPGTLGNEQFF. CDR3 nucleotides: TGTGCCAGCAGCCACCCCGGGACCCTCGGGAATGAGCAGTTCTTC.